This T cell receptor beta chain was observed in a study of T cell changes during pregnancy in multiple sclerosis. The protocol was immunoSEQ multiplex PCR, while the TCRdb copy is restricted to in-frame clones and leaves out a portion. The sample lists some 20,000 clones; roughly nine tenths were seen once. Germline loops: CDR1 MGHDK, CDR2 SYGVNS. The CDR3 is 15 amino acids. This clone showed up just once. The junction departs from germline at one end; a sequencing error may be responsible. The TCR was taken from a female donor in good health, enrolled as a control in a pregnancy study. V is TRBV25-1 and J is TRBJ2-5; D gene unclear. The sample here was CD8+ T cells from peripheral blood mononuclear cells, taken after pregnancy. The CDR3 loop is CASSEYVGALEAQYF. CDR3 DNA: TGTGCCAGCAGTGAATACGTTGGAGCCTTAGAGGCCCAGTACTTC.